One sample yielded the 2 T cell receptor beta chains listed below, sequenced in a study of identifying expanded T cells in peripheral blood. Only in-frame clones appear in the TCRdb table, and some are missing; sequencing was by immunoSEQ multiplex PCR. The sample records approximately 120,000 clones, approximately 80% being singletons. Material: blood. These receptors came from a person between 18 and 75 years old in good health.

This sequence joins TRBV13 and TRBJ2-5, with D perhaps TRBD1 (5 bases). CDR3 size: 17 residues. The germline V and J ends were trimmed by 0 bases and 5 bases, with 19 bases remaining between them. The germline CDR1 and CDR2 sequences are PRHDT and FYEKMQ (reference sequence). The CDR3 coding sequence is TGTGCCAGCAGCTTAGGCCTAAGATTGGGCAGGGTGGAGACCCAGTACTTC. Its translation is CASSLGLRLGRVETQYF.

The V call is TRBV11-2, the J call TRBJ1-3; the D is unclear. The V gene's germline CDR1 is SGHAT and CDR2 FQNNGV. This CDR3 contains 16 residues. Trimming pared 4 bases from V and 4 bases from J, leaving 17 bases between. The CDR3 spells CASSYNSLRPGNTIYF. The CDR3 coding sequence is TGTGCCAGCAGCTATAACTCCCTGCGACCCGGAAACACCATATATTTT.